This T cell receptor (beta chain) was retrieved from a study of beta chain features in type 1 diabetes. Study-wide context: There were around 100,000,000 sorted cells examined across all samples. Study results and limitations: Individuals with type 1 diabetes displayed fewer insertions and more deletions at VDJ junctions. Whatever favoring of shorter templates PCR might show would apply equally to patients and controls. People with Type 1 diabetes carried modestly yet significantly shorter TCRB CDR3s in all four CD4+ subsets.

This clone was seen more than once but under ten times. Its antigen is not known. In total, each donor contributed a single heparinised blood draw that averaged roughly 100 mL. Sequencing targeted expressed TCRB transcripts, as all isolated RNA had been reverse transcribed. The data were produced by immunoSEQ multiplex PCR, yet TCRdb's version contains in-frame clones alone and is incomplete. The sample carries hundreds of thousands of clones, over 13% recorded once. The CDR3 contains 15 residues. With 5 bases removed from V and 8 bases from J, the gap between germline ends came to 21 bases. Germline lookup yields CDR1 SEHNR and CDR2 FQNEAQ (reference sequence).

The specimen sequenced was naive CD4+ T cells from blood. The source of this sequence is a man aged 18 to 29 with type 1 diabetes. The genes are TRBV7-9 and TRBJ1-2, with D possibly being TRBD1 (5 bases). CDR3 coding DNA: TGTGCCAGCAGCCCGTCGGGACCGGAAAAAAGCGGCTACACCTTC. Its translation is CASSPSGPEKSGYTF.